This T cell receptor beta chain stems from a study of beta chain features in type 1 diabetes. Reverse transcribing all isolated RNA meant expressed TCRB transcripts were sequenced. Here immunoSEQ multiplex PCR was the method, and the copy in TCRdb shows in-frame clones only, minus some. The data contain 300,000 to 450,000 clones, about 12% of them singletons. Regarding this clone: The target antigen is unknown.

The CDR3 sequence is 16 residues long. The J segment lost 2 bases and the V segment lost 1 base, leaving 8 bases of the junction unmatched. Germline V CDR1 and CDR2: LGHNA, YSLEER. Study-level results: Researchers report that Type 1 diabetes patients had moderately but significantly shorter TCRB CDR3s across all four CD4+ subsets.

CD45RO/CCR7/CD25/CD127/CD95/CD27 separated CD4+ naive, central memory, regulatory and stem cell-like memory cells by sorting. Input material: naive CD4+ T cells from blood. The chain combines TRBV4-3 with TRBJ2-7; 7 nucleotides match TRBD2. This clonotype was obtained from a young woman with type 1 diabetes. The CDR3 sequence: CASSQGMRELPYEQYF. DNA for the CDR3: TGCGCCAGCAGCCAAGGTATGCGGGAGTTACCCTACGAGCAGTACTTC.